These T cell receptor beta chains were read from a single sample in a study of cytomegalovirus exposure and HLA in healthy donors. Clones were read by immunoSEQ multiplex PCR, and TCRdb kept only the in-frame ones, dropping some. Of 77,000 or so clones listed, less than 80% were seen once; the top ten hold 7.2%. The sequenced material came from PBMCs. The receptors here all came from a woman between 40 and 55 years old in good health and CMV-seronegative. The CDR3 runs from the conserved cysteine through the conserved F or W. A D gene is named only where the DNA matches it firmly. The listing skips clone size in some rows; elsewhere it reads once, few, many or a size class.

NA,NA,TRBV13,TRBJ2-7,TGTGCCAGCACCACCCGCTCCTACAGGTCGTATACCTACGAGCAGTACTTC,CASTTRSYRSYTYEQYF
NA,TRBD2,TRBV6-1,TRBJ2-1,TGTGCCAGCAGTGGGGGAGGTATAGCGGGAGACTACAATGAGCAGTTCTTC,CASSGGGIAGDYNEQFF
once,TRBD1,TRBV19,TRBJ2-7,TGTGCCAGTAGCGGGACAGGGGGCGAGCAGTACTTC,CASSGTGGEQYF
once,TRBD1,TRBV5-4,TRBJ2-5,TGTGCCACAAGGGGACAGGGGGGAGTCGGGGAGACCCAGTACTTC,CATRGQGGVGETQYF
NA,NA,TRBV7-2,TRBJ1-5,TGTGCCAGCAGCTTGTCAGGGACTTATAGCAATCAGCCCCAGCATTTT,CASSLSGTYSNQPQHF
once,NA,TRBV7-9,TRBJ1-1,TGTGCCAGCACAGTAGGGGGGGAGAACACTGAAGCTTTCTTT,CASTVGGENTEAFF
NA,TRBD2,TRBV11-2,TRBJ2-3,TGTGCCAGCAGATCTAGCGGGACTAACACAGATACGCAGTATTTT,CASRSSGTNTDTQYF
once,TRBD1,TRBV19,TRBJ2-5,TGTGCCAGTAGTGTAGGGGGCCGAGAGACCCAGTACTTC,CASSVGGRETQYF
NA,NA,TRBV27,TRBJ1-1,TGTGCCAGCAGTTTCCAGGGTATGAACACTGAAGCTTTCTTT,CASSFQGMNTEAFF
once,NA,TRBV14,TRBJ2-7,TGTGCCAGCAGCCGCCGCCGAGACAGGACCTACGAGCAGTACTTC,CASSRRRDRTYEQYF
NA,TRBD1,TRBV15,TRBJ1-1,TGTGCCACCAGCACCCGACAGGGCCCCAACACTGAAGCTTTCTTT,CATSTRQGPNTEAFF
NA,NA,TRBV6-1,TRBJ2-2,TGTGCCAGCAGTGCGATCAGAACTAGCCCTCACGGCACCGGGGAGCTGTTTTTT,CASSAIRTSPHGTGELFF
once,TRBD2,TRBV6-1,TRBJ2-1,TGTGCCAGCAGTGAAGACGCAGGGCGGGGGAGGTACAATGAGCAGTTCTTC,CASSEDAGRGRYNEQFF